A single sample is the source of the 2 T cell receptor beta chains below, sequenced in a study of graft-versus-host responses after intestinal transplantation. Assay: immunoSEQ multiplex PCR; the TCRdb copy retains only in-frame clones and omits some. This table holds tens of thousands of clones, under 95% found once. No antigen has been identified for these receptors. Here the sequenced sample was unstimulated CD4+ T cells sorted from spleen or lymph node cells, taken before transplant. These receptors all come from a human donor who was the organ donor for an intestinal transplant.

The chain links TRBV4-2 to TRBJ2-3; D remains ambiguous. V was cut by 1 base and J by 0 bases, with 8 bases left in between. The CDR3 contains 15 residues. Looked up from germline, CDR1 is LGHNA and CDR2 is YNFKEQ. The CDR3 nucleotides read TGTGCCAGCAGCCAAGCCCCTATCAGCACAGATACGCAGTATTTT. This gives the protein CASSQAPISTDTQYF.

The V call is TRBV6-1, the J call TRBJ1-2; TRBD1 might be the D (5 bases). Trimming removed 6 bases from V and 8 bases from J, with 16 bases in between. CDR1 and CDR2 (germline): MNHNS, SASEGT. This CDR3 has 13 residues. The CDR3 DNA is TGTGCCAGCAGCGTTGGTCAGGGAGGCGGCTACACCTTC. It yields the protein CASSVGQGGGYTF.